A single sample is the source of the 12 T cell receptor beta chains below, sequenced in a study of shared clonotypes between healthy human individuals. The table came from immunoSEQ multiplex PCR; TCRdb's copy has only in-frame clones and leaves some out. The profile covers some 360,000 clones, with 73% appearing a single time and about 9.4% taken by the ten largest. The source material was memory CD4+ T cells sorted from blood. Subset given: CD45RA-negative fraction. The origin of the receptors is a man aged 25-40 years in good health.

The V gene is TRBV6-6, the J gene TRBJ2-7; 10 positions match TRBD2. The CDR3 contains 14 residues. With V trimmed by 6 bases and J by 3 bases, 5 bases remained unmatched. Germline V gene data show CDR1 as MNHNY and CDR2 as SVGAGI (reference sequence). DNA of the CDR3: TGTGCCAGCAGCCCTAGCGGGAGTCTCTACGAGCAGTACTTC. It translates to CASSPSGSLYEQYF.

This clone was observed once. J is TRBJ2-7 and V is TRBV11-3; 8 bases agree with TRBD2. The germline gives CDR1 SGHNT, CDR2 YENEEA. CDR3 size: 19 residues. V trimming: 5 bases; J trimming: 1 base; junction bases outside the gene matches: 19. The CDR3 coding sequence is TGTGCCAGCAGCCCACTATCCAGGTCTAGGACTAGCCGTTCCTACGAGCAGTACTTC. Protein: CASSPLSRSRTSRSYEQYF.

The chain combines TRBV6-1 with TRBJ2-3, with D tentatively TRBD2 (5 bases). This CDR3 has 16 amino acids. Deletions cut 1 base from V and 3 bases from J, with 14 bases between. Germline loops: CDR1 MNHNS, CDR2 SASEGT. CDR3 residues: CASSEVGSGGTDTQYF. For the CDR3, the DNA is TGTGCCAGCAGTGAAGTGGGATCGGGCGGGACAGATACGCAGTATTTT.

The rearrangement joins TRBV6-1 to TRBJ1-4, with a tentative D call TRBD1 (5 bases). The germline gives CDR1 MNHNS, CDR2 SASEGT. Trimming took 8 bases from V and 10 from J, leaving 14 bases between them. This CDR3 has 12 residues. CDR3 sequence: CASQRGFGKLFF. CDR3 in DNA: TGTGCCAGCCAGAGGGGTTTTGGAAAACTGTTTTTT.

V and J are TRBV9 and TRBJ2-1; 9 bases agree with TRBD2. Germline V lookup: CDR1 SGDLS, CDR2 YYNGEE. The CDR3 consists of 16 residues. Losses at the gene ends were 4 bases for V and 4 bases for J; bases not matched to a gene: 9. The CDR3 DNA is TGTGCCAGCAGCCAAAGCGGGGGGAATACGTACAATGAGCAGTTCTTC. Protein sequence: CASSQSGGNTYNEQFF.

The chain joins TRBV9 to TRBJ2-3, with 12 bases matching TRBD2. Germline V gives CDR1 SGDLS, CDR2 YYNGEE. This CDR3 contains 18 residues. The V segment lost 7 bases and the J segment 2 bases; nucleotides outside the gene matches: 14. CDR3 in DNA: TGTGCCAGCCACCCCGCTCGCGGACTAGCGGGGATCACAGATACGCAGTATTTT. Its translation: CASHPARGLAGITDTQYF.

In regard to this clone: One end of the junction is discordant with germline, which a read error may explain. Other nucleotide sequences in the sample specify the same CDR3. The chain combines TRBV5-1 with TRBJ2-3; unclear D gene. Germline CDR1 is SGHRS and CDR2 is YFSETQ. The CDR3 has 14 amino acids. This CDR3 is CASSPGPGTDTQYF. In DNA, the CDR3 is TGTGCCAGCAGCCCGGGCCCTGGCACAGATACGCAGTATTTT. Drawing the rest from reference TRBV5-1 and TRBJ2-3, the complete variable domain is KAGVTQTPRYLIKTRGQQVTLSCSPISGHRSVSWYQQTPGQGLQFLFEYFSETQRNKGNFPGRFSGRQFSNSRSEMNVSTLELGDSALYLCASSPGPGTDTQYFGPGTRLTVL.

J is TRBJ2-7 and V is TRBV6-5; D may be TRBD2 (6 bases). The CDR3 runs 13 residues. The germline V gene has CDR1 MNHEY and CDR2 SVGAGI. Trimming removed 6 bases at V and 4 bases at J, with 13 bases between. The CDR3 DNA follows: TGTGCCAGCAGGGTCTCCGGGGGATACGAGCAGTACTTC. This encodes CASRVSGGYEQYF.

This chain's CDR3 is CASSRTGHEQFF. In DNA, the CDR3 is TGTGCCAGCTCACGAACAGGGCATGAGCAGTTCTTC. V gene TRBV18 combines with J gene TRBJ2-1, with D perhaps TRBD1 (6 bases). CDR1 and CDR2 from the germline V gene are KGHSH and LQKENI. The CDR3 extends over 12 amino acids. With 4 bases removed from V and 8 bases from J, the gap between germline ends came to 9 bases.

This clone has at least ten counts. The chain carries TRBV7-2 and TRBJ2-3; D could derive from TRBD1 or TRBD2 (5 bases each). This CDR3 comprises 13 residues. The V and J ends lost 8 bases and 4 bases respectively, with 13 bases between them. CDR1 is SGHTA and CDR2 is FQGNSA in the germline V gene. As DNA, the CDR3 is TGTGCCAGCGCAACGGTGGGGGCAGATACGCAGTATTTT. This codes for CASATVGADTQYF.

This clone was detected only a few times. The chain has TRBV5-1 and TRBJ1-3; unclear D gene. The germline V gene has CDR1 SGHRS and CDR2 YFSETQ. The V end was cut by 4 bases, the J end by 1 base, with 18 bases between. This CDR3 spans 17 amino acids. The CDR3 spells CASSLNAGRTSGNTIYF. The CDR3, as DNA: TGCGCCAGCAGCCTGAATGCTGGACGGACTTCTGGAAACACCATATATTTT.

The table lists this clone with a few counts. A read error may produce the germline difference seen at one junction end. The chain couples TRBV7-7 to TRBJ2-5; 8 bases are a match to TRBD2. There are 14 residues in the CDR3. CDR1 SSHAT and CDR2 FNYEAQ come from the germline V gene (reference sequence). This CDR3 is CASSSGGVEETQYF. The CDR3 DNA reads TGTGCTAGCAGCTCGGGGGGGGTCGAGGAGACCCAGTACTTC.